These 7 T cell receptor beta chains came from one sample sequenced in a study of beta chain features in type 1 diabetes. Expressed TCRB transcripts got sequenced, as all isolated RNA was reverse transcribed. Using immunoSEQ multiplex PCR, the repertoire was profiled, and TCRdb retains in-frame clones only, with some absent. The repertoire consists of roughly 340,000 clones, with roughly 13% occurring once and the leading ten covering about 0.015%. These receptors have no known antigen. Study-wide results and caveats: Significant though moderate, a shortening of TCRB CDR3s appeared in all four CD4+ subsets of Type 1 diabetes patients.

The sequenced sample was naive CD4+ T cells from blood. Receptors were obtained from a woman in her late teens or twenties with type 1 diabetes.

This clone was recorded a few times. The CDR3 DNA sequence: TGTGCCAGCAGTGATGGACTAGCGGGAGGGAATACGCAGTATTTT. Its protein is CASSDGLAGGNTQYF. The J gene is TRBJ2-3, the V gene TRBV2, with TRBD2 matching over 15 bases. Germline CDR1 reads SNHLY; CDR2 reads FYNNEI. V was pared by 3 bases and J by 7 bases, with 2 bases of the junction left unmatched. This CDR3 region has 15 residues.

The J gene is TRBJ1-5, the V gene TRBV18; D call uncertain. V gave up 1 base and J gave up 4 bases, with 8 bases separating them. This CDR3 is built from 14 residues. Germline CDR1 KGHSH, CDR2 LQKENI. CDR3 amino acids: CASSPQTVNQPQHF. The CDR3, as DNA: TGTGCCAGCTCACCACAAACGGTGAATCAGCCCCAGCATTTT.

This clone was counted between two and nine times. The V gene is TRBV30, the J gene TRBJ1-2; D call uncertain. Germline values: CDR1 GTSNPN, CDR2 SVGIG (reference sequence). V was pared by 0 bases and J by 7 bases, with 12 bases between. The CDR3 spans 13 residues. CDR3 in amino acids: CAWSVNLAVGYTF. The DNA for the CDR3 is TGTGCCTGGAGTGTAAATCTGGCGGTTGGCTACACCTTC.

The chain uses TRBV18 and TRBJ2-1; 8 bases agree with TRBD1. The V gene end was trimmed by 6 bases and the J gene end by 2 bases; junction bases not matched to a gene: 3. CDR3 length equals 14 residues. Germline V lookup: CDR1 KGHSH, CDR2 LQKENI. The DNA of the CDR3 is TGTGCCAGCTCCCCGGGACAGGCCTACAATGAGCAGTTCTTC. Translation gives CASSPGQAYNEQFF.

The rearrangement joins TRBV5-4 to TRBJ2-1; TRBD2 matches 14 bases. The CDR3 runs 17 residues. With 0 bases clipped from V and 7 bases from J, the junction kept 6 bases outside the gene matches. The germline gives CDR1 SGHNT, CDR2 YYREEE (reference sequence). The CDR3 DNA sequence: TGTGCCAGCAGCTTGGGGCCGACTAGCGGGGGGGGGAATGAGCAGTTCTTC. Translation gives CASSLGPTSGGGNEQFF.

The genes are TRBV30 and TRBJ1-2, with D tentatively TRBD1 (5 bases). This CDR3 has 15 amino acids. Between the trimmed V and J ends, which lost 0 bases and 0 bases, there was a span of 11 bases. Germline V lookup: CDR1 GTSNPN, CDR2 SVGIG (reference sequence). The CDR3: CAWSVKGAANYGYTF. The CDR3 bases are TGTGCCTGGAGTGTAAAAGGGGCCGCTAACTATGGCTACACCTTC.

The V call is TRBV28, the J call TRBJ2-7; 8 bases match TRBD2. Germline V gene lookup returns CDR1 MDHEN and CDR2 SYDVKM. V shed 8 bases, J shed 4 bases, and the junction held 7 bases outside the gene matches. This CDR3 has 13 residues. CDR3 DNA: TGTGCCAGCTCGGGAGGGATTAGGTACGAGCAGTACTTC. This translates into CASSGGIRYEQYF.